This T cell receptor beta chain was recorded in a study of CD8+CD57+ T cells in acquired aplastic anemia. On the study more broadly: Sorted CD4+ and CD8+ cells yielded around 3.2 ug of DNA on average.

As concerns this clonotype: Its specificity is unknown.

The germline gives CDR1 LNHNV, CDR2 YYDKDF (reference sequence). Trimming took off 5 bases at V and 5 bases at J, with 11 bases between the two ends. The CDR3 has 13 amino acids. Genomic DNA served as template for TCR beta VDJ and CDR3 profiling. TCRdb ran MiXCR on the reads and lists one entry per CDR3 protein. The table includes 95,000 to 150,000 distinct CDR3 sequences, less than 50% detected once. Findings of the study overall: Controls did not differ significantly from patients in CD8+ Simpson's diversity.

An expansion of CD8+CD57+ cells by flow cytometry had been shown in patients chosen for sequencing. There was no therapy given to any patient before the blood sampling took place. Sequencing was done on a sample of sorted CD4+, CD8+, or CD8+CD57+ T cells (not recorded which) from PBMCs. This chain connects TRBV15 to TRBJ2-3; D perhaps matches TRBD1 (5 bases). The sequence came from a human donor with aplastic anemia. The CDR3 region has the DNA TGTGCCACCAGCGCCCGGACATTAGATACGCAGTATTTT. This sequence encodes CATSARTLDTQYF.